Many counts were recorded for the clone carrying this TCR beta chain. Its antigen remains unknown. Molecular barcoded adaptors covering alpha/delta and beta/gamma chains were used on 400 to 450 ng RNA. TCRdb re-called the reads through MiXCR, storing one row per CDR3 protein. The table shows more than 100,000 distinct CDR3 sequences, with 10% to 15% occurring only once. The record originates from a study of read filtering for tumor transcriptome and immune sequencing. Regarding the study as a whole: Approximately 80% of IR-seq clonotypes had one read, totaling about 4% of reads; RNA-seq: about 74% and 41%.

CDR3 length equals 14 residues. V lost 6 bases to trimming and J lost 4 bases; unmatched junction nucleotides: 5. Germline CDR1 and CDR2: DFQATT and SNEGSKA (reference sequence). The chain links TRBV20-1 to TRBJ2-7; 14 nucleotides agree with TRBD2. The clonotype originates from a donor at least 40 years old with multiple myeloma. Sequenced: a population of CD138-negative cells sorted from bone marrow. The CDR3 DNA follows: TGCAGTGCAACGGGGACTAGCGGGAGTTACGAGCAGTACTTC. It codes for CSATGTSGSYEQYF.